The clone carrying this T cell receptor beta chain was found a few times. Then a second PCR, running roughly 6 to 12 cycles, was carried out with a sample-barcoded 5' primer and a J-beta primer mix. The authors tagged each cDNA molecule using a template-switch adaptor with 12 random nucleotides. TCRdb re-derived calls from the 5' RACE reads in MiXCR, one entry per CDR3 protein. The sample lists 1.6 million or so distinct CDR3 sequences, roughly 30% occurring once. The data stem from a study of blood T cells in healthy people across ages. About the study: Template-switching capture recovered about one barcoded beta molecule per two T cells.

The germline gives CDR1 DFQATT, CDR2 SNEGSKA (reference sequence). There are 15 residues in the CDR3. V was pared by 0 bases and J by 3 bases, with 14 bases between. Isolation recovered at least 6 million PBMCs from every sample. The J gene is TRBJ1-2, the V gene TRBV20-1, with D maybe TRBD1 (6 bases). Material: blood. The origin of this receptor is a woman aged 30 to 39 in good health. For the CDR3, the DNA is TGCAGTGCTAGAGATCCCCGGTCAGGGGACTATGGCTACACCTTC. Amino acids: CSARDPRSGDYGYTF.